These 23 T cell receptor beta chains originate from one sample sequenced in a study of Tregs in tolerant kidney transplant recipients. TCRdb's table, derived via immunoSEQ multiplex PCR, lists solely in-frame clones and lacks some. The sample yields about 77,000 clones, 95% to 98% seen once. Sequencing used CD4+ T cells from blood, obtained before the transplant. The receptor set was obtained from a human donor who received a combined kidney and bone marrow transplant.

The chain uses TRBV21-1 and TRBJ1-5; TRBD1, the table's D call, lacks a check against the DNA. TRBV21-1 is classified as a pseudogene. The CDR3 sequence is 13 residues long. The CDR3 here is CASSKGGDQPQHF. CDR3 sequence (DNA): TGTGCCAGCAGCAAAGGGGGCGATCAGCCCCAGCATTTT.

The chain carries TRBV28 and TRBJ1-1; no clear D gene. The V gene lost 4 bases and the J gene lost 0 bases, with 6 bases spanning the gap. Looked up from germline, CDR1 is MDHEN and CDR2 is SYDVKM. CDR3 length: 13 residues. CDR3 loop: CASSSYMNTEAFF. CDR3 coding DNA: TGTGCCAGCAGTTCTTATATGAACACTGAAGCTTTCTTT.

The J gene is TRBJ2-7, the V gene TRBV9; tentative D call: TRBD2 (5 bases). The CDR3 covers 14 residues. The germline gives CDR1 SGDLS, CDR2 YYNGEE. The ends were cut back, 0 bases at V and 0 bases at J, with 7 bases in the middle. The CDR3 is CASSVVATSYEQYF. The CDR3, as DNA: TGTGCCAGCAGCGTAGTAGCGACCTCCTACGAGCAGTACTTC.

The CDR3 region is CASSQYRVTEAFF. CDR3 nucleotide sequence: TGTGCCAGCAGCCAATACAGGGTGACTGAAGCTTTCTTT. The V gene is TRBV11-3, the J gene TRBJ1-1; D possibly corresponds to TRBD1 (6 bases). The V end was cut by 5 bases, the J end by 5 bases, with 12 bases between. Germline loops: CDR1 SGHNT, CDR2 YENEEA. There are 13 residues in the CDR3.

The chain recombines TRBV7-6 with TRBJ1-2; TRBD1 matches at 7 bases. V shed 2 bases, J shed 2 bases, and the junction held 2 bases outside the gene matches. Germline values: CDR1 SGHVS, CDR2 FNYEAQ. The CDR3 loop spans 14 amino acids. The CDR3 loop is CASSLRTGNYGYTF. CDR3 DNA sequence: TGTGCCAGCAGCTTACGGACAGGAAACTATGGCTACACCTTC.

The genes are TRBV30 and TRBJ1-5, with D perhaps TRBD1 (5 bases). This CDR3 comprises 16 residues. CDR1 is GTSNPN and CDR2 is SVGIG in the germline V gene (reference sequence). Trimming left V 4 bases short and J 0 bases short, with 16 bases between. In nucleotides, the CDR3 is TGTGCCTGGACCAACCCTCTCGGGGGTAGCAATCAGCCCCAGCATTTT. It translates to CAWTNPLGGSNQPQHF. The variable domain in full, with the rest retrieved from reference TRBV30 and TRBJ1-5, is SQTIHQWPATLVQPVGSPLSLECTVEGTSNPNLYWYRQAAGRGLQLLFYSVGIGQISSEVPQNLSASRPQDRQFILSSKKLLLSDSGFYLCAWTNPLGGSNQPQHFGDGTRLSIL.

CDR3: CSANPGQGNEQYF. In nucleotides, the CDR3 is TGCAGCGCAAACCCGGGACAGGGCAACGAGCAGTACTTC. This chain uses TRBV29-1 with TRBJ2-5; the match to TRBD1 covers 9 bases. The J call could be wrong; TRBJ2-7 is a better fit for the DNA end. Germline V gene lookup returns CDR1 SQVTM and CDR2 ANQGSEA. This CDR3 comprises 13 residues.

The chain links TRBV5-6 to TRBJ2-6; D is perhaps TRBD1 (6 bases). Trimming took 0 bases from V and 0 from J, leaving 10 bases between them. This CDR3 is 17 amino acids long. Germline V lookup: CDR1 SGHDT, CDR2 YYEEEE. The CDR3 reads CASSLVQGSSGANVLTF. The CDR3, as DNA: TGTGCCAGCAGCTTGGTACAGGGAAGCTCTGGGGCCAACGTCCTGACTTTC.

DNA of the CDR3: TGCGCCAGCAGCACGGGACTAGGGGATTACAATGAGCAGTTCTTC. This gives the protein CASSTGLGDYNEQFF. This chain links TRBV5-1 with TRBJ2-1; 8 positions agree with TRBD2. The V gene end was trimmed by 4 bases and the J gene end by 4 bases; junction bases not matched to a gene: 7. This CDR3 has 15 residues. Germline V gene data show CDR1 as SGHRS and CDR2 as YFSETQ.

The chain recombines TRBV5-1 with TRBJ1-1, with unresolved D. CDR1 and CDR2 (germline): SGHRS, YFSETQ. Trimming removed 1 base at V and 0 bases at J, with 7 bases between. This CDR3 comprises 14 residues. The CDR3 DNA sequence: TGCGCCAGCAGCTTGAATTACTTGAACACTGAAGCTTTCTTT. It codes for CASSLNYLNTEAFF.

V is TRBV20-1 and J is TRBJ2-7, with a tentative D call TRBD1 (5 bases). Trimming took 7 bases from V and 4 from J, leaving 11 bases between them. The V gene's germline CDR1 is DFQATT and CDR2 SNEGSKA (reference sequence). The length of the CDR3 is 11 residues. CDR3 sequence reads: CSVLTGYEQYF. DNA for the CDR3: TGCAGTGTATTAACAGGTTACGAGCAGTACTTC.

This chain connects TRBV10-3 to TRBJ2-1, with TRBD1 matching 7 bases. J gave up 8 bases and V 11 bases, and 12 bases lay outside the gene matches. The CDR3 sequence is 13 residues long. Germline V gene lookup returns CDR1 ENHRY and CDR2 SYGVKD. The CDR3 nucleotides are TGTGCCCTTAAGGGACAGCTTATCGATGAGCAGTTCTTC. Residues: CALKGQLIDEQFF.

The V call is TRBV7-2, the J call TRBJ2-7, with D possibly TRBD2 on 5 matching bases. The CDR3 covers 13 residues. Per germline, CDR1 SGHTA and CDR2 FQGNSA. The V end was cut by 4 bases, the J end by 0 bases, with 7 bases between. This chain's CDR3 is CASSSGVSYEQYF. In nucleotides, the CDR3 is TGTGCCAGCAGCTCCGGGGTCTCCTACGAGCAGTACTTC.

The chain has TRBV14 and TRBJ1-1; TRBD1 agrees at 7 bases. Trimming removed 1 base from V and 0 bases from J; junction bases left unmatched: 5. CDR3 length: 16 amino acids. From germline, CDR1 is SGHDN and CDR2 FVKESK. CDR3 bases: TGTGCCAGCAGCCAAGGACAGGGAAGTATGAACACTGAAGCTTTCTTT. Its translation is CASSQGQGSMNTEAFF.

This chain links TRBV11-2 with TRBJ2-7, with 12 bases fitting TRBD2. CDR3 length equals 13 residues. Trimming took 3 bases from V and 7 from J; bases not matched to a gene: 1. CDR1 and CDR2 (germline): SGHAT, FQNNGV. CDR3 bases: TGTGCCAGCAGCTTGGGGACTAGCGGGGAGCAGTACTTC. Its translation: CASSLGTSGEQYF.

The J gene is TRBJ1-4, the V gene TRBV28; 9 nucleotides line up with TRBD1. The CDR3 consists of 14 residues. CDR1 is MDHEN and CDR2 is SYDVKM in the germline V gene. V was pared by 6 bases and J by 8 bases, with 7 bases of the junction left unmatched. The CDR3 is CASSRTGEREKLFF. The CDR3 DNA reads TGTGCCAGCAGCCGGACAGGGGAACGGGAAAAACTGTTTTTT.

The V call is TRBV7-2, the J call TRBJ2-2; 10 nucleotides align to TRBD2. Germline trimming cut 6 bases from V and 0 bases from J; bases unmatched to any gene: 13. Germline V gene lookup returns CDR1 SGHTA and CDR2 FQGNSA. The CDR3 has 19 amino acids. CDR3 loop: CASRKNPAGGPTNTGELFF. The CDR3 bases are TGTGCCAGCAGGAAGAACCCAGCGGGAGGGCCAACGAACACCGGGGAGCTGTTTTTT.

The rearrangement links TRBV7-2 to TRBJ2-7; D gene ambiguous. Deletions cut 0 bases from V and 5 bases from J, with 8 bases between. Germline V gene data show CDR1 as SGHTA and CDR2 as FQGNSA. The CDR3 has 13 residues. CDR3 DNA: TGTGCCAGCAGCTTAGCCTCGGGTAACGAGCAGTACTTC. Protein sequence: CASSLASGNEQYF. The whole variable domain, filled in from reference TRBV7-2 and TRBJ2-7, reads GAGVSQSPSNKVTEKGKDVELRCDPISGHTALYWYRQSLGQGLEFLIYFQGNSAPDKSGLPSDRFSAERTGGSVSTLTIQRTQQEDSAVYLCASSLASGNEQYFGPGTRLTVT.

J is TRBJ1-3 and V is TRBV5-6, with D unclear. The V gene lost 7 bases and the J gene lost 3 bases, with 14 bases spanning the gap. This CDR3 is 14 amino acids long. Germline loops: CDR1 SGHDT, CDR2 YYEEEE. The DNA for the CDR3 is TGTGCCAGCGCTGAGCCGGGTTATGGAAACACCATATATTTT. Encoded protein: CASAEPGYGNTIYF. Combining the CDR3 with reference TRBV5-6 and TRBJ1-3 gives the whole variable domain DAGVTQSPTHLIKTRGQQVTLRCSPKSGHDTVSWYQQALGQGPQFIFQYYEEEERQRGNFPDRFSGHQFPNYSSELNVNALLLGDSALYLCASAEPGYGNTIYFGEGSWLTVV.

The chain recombines TRBV15 with TRBJ2-3; 11 bases align to TRBD2. V shed 7 bases and J 2 bases; nucleotides not matched to a gene: 8. Germline V gene sequence: CDR1 LNHNV, CDR2 YYDKDF (reference sequence). This CDR3 has 16 amino acids. In DNA form, the CDR3 reads TGTGCCACCAAGCTAGCGGGGGGCTCAACCACAGATACGCAGTATTTT. Protein product: CATKLAGGSTTDTQYF.

The V gene is TRBV18, the J gene TRBJ2-2, with TRBD1 identical over 7 bases. V gave up 3 bases and J gave up 5 bases; unmatched junction bases: 3. Germline assignment: CDR1 KGHSH and CDR2 LQKENI. The CDR3 extends over 14 amino acids. The CDR3 reads CASSPGRGTGELFF. Here the CDR3 DNA reads TGTGCCAGCTCACCGGGCAGGGGGACCGGGGAGCTGTTTTTT.

The chain's CDR3 is CASISGQGILTRGETQYF. DNA for the CDR3: TGCGCCAGCATTTCCGGACAGGGGATATTAACGAGAGGGGAGACCCAGTACTTC. The rearrangement links TRBV10-1 to TRBJ2-5, with 9 bases lining up with TRBD1. Germline CDR1 is WNHNN and CDR2 is SYGVQD (reference sequence). The CDR3 has 18 amino acids. Germline trimming cut 7 bases from V and 5 bases from J; bases unmatched to any gene: 20.

CDR3 bases: TGTGCCTGGAGTGACAAATATCTTTGGGCTAGCGGAGCCCAAAGGGCCGGGGAGCTGTTTTTT. This sequence encodes CAWSDKYLWASGAQRAGELFF. This chain uses TRBV30 with TRBJ2-2, with 7 nucleotides matching TRBD2. This CDR3 has 21 residues. From germline, CDR1 is GTSNPN and CDR2 SVGIG (reference sequence). J lost 6 bases, V lost 1 base, and 26 bases had no gene match.